This entry is about one TCR beta chain. Its antigen is unknown. The data are from a study of OX40 agonist ivuxolimab in advanced cancers. Study-wide results and caveats: Average numbers of expanded clones were greater in CD8+ T cells than in CD4+.

The trim removed 0 bases at V and 7 bases at J, leaving 5 bases unmatched. Germline CDR1 SGHTA, CDR2 FQGTGA. There are 15 residues in the CDR3. Only in-frame clones appear in the TCRdb table, and some are missing; sequencing was by immunoSEQ multiplex PCR. The repertoire holds 40,000 or so clones, with around 87% as singletons. The sequence was obtained from an adult with an advanced solid tumor such as melanoma, head and neck, liver or kidney cancer. The chain joins TRBV7-3 to TRBJ2-2, with TRBD2 matching 7 bases. The sample was CD4+ or CD8+ T cells sorted from blood, taken in a trial of the OX40 agonist ivuxolimab. The CDR3 nucleotides are TGTGCCAGCAGCTTAACGAGCGGGGCGAACGGGGAGCTGTTTTTT. It encodes CASSLTSGANGELFF.